The 25 T cell receptor beta chains given below trace back to one sample, sequenced in a study of blood T cell repertoires in COVID-19. Repertoires were generated with immunoSEQ multiplex PCR, while TCRdb's copy carries only in-frame clones and drops some. The data hold about 260,000 clones, with 88% observed a single time. The sample consisted of peripheral blood. The receptors here all came from a human donor in a cohort sampled during active COVID-19.

The genes are TRBV9 and TRBJ2-1, with D tentatively TRBD1 (6 bases). In germline, CDR1 is SGDLS, CDR2 YYNGEE. The V end lost 2 bases, the J end lost 9 bases, and 15 bases lay between the germline ends. There are 14 residues in the CDR3. CDR3 nucleotide sequence: TGTGCCAGCAGCGTGCACCGGACAGAGCCTGAGCAGTTCTTC. This encodes CASSVHRTEPEQFF. Complete variable domain (other parts from reference TRBV9 and TRBJ2-1): DSGVTQTPKHLITATGQRVTLRCSPRSGDLSVYWYQQSLDQGLQFLIQYYNGEERAKGNILERFSAQQFPDLHSELNLSSLELGDSALYFCASSVHRTEPEQFFGPGTRLTVL.

V usage is TRBV11-2 and J usage is TRBJ1-2; TRBD1 matches 8 bases. Germline lookup yields CDR1 SGHAT and CDR2 FQNNGV. The CDR3 runs 14 residues. The V gene end was trimmed by 5 bases and the J gene end by 4 bases; junction bases not matched to a gene: 6. Here the CDR3 reads CASSAQGAGYGYTF. CDR3 in DNA: TGTGCCAGCAGCGCCCAGGGGGCAGGCTATGGCTACACCTTC. The complete variable domain, with remaining parts taken from reference TRBV11-2 and TRBJ1-2, reads EAGVAQSPRYKIIEKRQSVAFWCNPISGHATLYWYQQILGQGPKLLIQFQNNGVVDDSQLPKDRFSAERLKGVDSTLKIQPAKLEDSAVYLCASSAQGAGYGYTFGSGTRLTVV.

This clone has just one count. V gene TRBV5-1 combines with J gene TRBJ2-7; 9 bases fit TRBD1. CDR3 size: 14 residues. Germline-derived CDR1 and CDR2 are SGHRS and YFSETQ. V was pared by 4 bases and J by 5 bases, with 7 bases of the junction left unmatched. CDR3 protein: CASSPGTGNHEQYF. The CDR3 nucleotides read TGCGCCAGCAGCCCCGGGACAGGGAACCACGAGCAGTACTTC.

This chain joins TRBV27 and TRBJ1-5, with TRBD1 as a possible D gene (5 bases). This CDR3 comprises 14 residues. V shed 2 bases and J shed 7 bases, with 12 bases lying between them. Germline loops: CDR1 MNHEY, CDR2 SMNVEV (reference sequence). CDR3 sequence (DNA): TGTGCCAGCAGTTTAGGAGGGGTCGGGCAGCCCCAGCATTTT. Amino acids: CASSLGGVGQPQHF.

The chain uses TRBV4-3 and TRBJ2-7; D gene unclear. Trimming left V 0 bases short and J 1 base short, with 13 bases between. The CDR3 covers 16 residues. Germline lookup yields CDR1 LGHNA and CDR2 YSLEER. The CDR3, as DNA: TGCGCCAGCAGCCAAGATGCACAGTCCCCGTCCTACGAGCAGTACTTC. Translation: CASSQDAQSPSYEQYF.

The V gene is TRBV7-8, the J gene TRBJ2-5; D might be TRBD1 (5 bases). Per the germline V gene, CDR1 is SGHVS and CDR2 is FQNEAQ. V was cut by 5 bases and J by 1 base, with 11 bases left in between. The CDR3 totals 14 residues. The CDR3 coding sequence is TGTGCCAGCAGCCGCGAGACAGTCCAAGAGACCCAGTACTTC. Its translation: CASSRETVQETQYF.

CDR3 sequence reads: CASGTSGRGAYEQYF. CDR3 DNA sequence: TGTGCCAGCGGAACTAGCGGGAGGGGGGCCTACGAGCAGTACTTC. The J gene is TRBJ2-7, the V gene TRBV18; 13 nucleotides line up with TRBD2. The ends lost 8 bases at V and 2 bases at J; junction bases unmatched: 6. This CDR3 spans 15 amino acids. Per germline, CDR1 KGHSH and CDR2 LQKENI.

The genes are TRBV6-2 or TRBV6-3 and TRBJ2-7; D remains unclear. V lost 4 bases, J lost 2 bases, and 6 bases lay in between. CDR1 and CDR2 (germline): MNHEY, SVGEGT. CDR3 length: 12 residues. CDR3 protein: CASSLNTYEQYF. DNA of the CDR3: TGTGCCAGCAGTTTAAATACCTACGAGCAGTACTTC.

This chain links TRBV27 with TRBJ1-2; perhaps TRBD1 as D (5 bases). Trimming left V 6 bases short and J 8 bases short, with 19 bases between. Germline loops: CDR1 MNHEY, CDR2 SMNVEV (reference sequence). CDR3 length: 14 amino acids. In DNA form, the CDR3 reads TGTGCCAGCAGCCTGGGGGGTCCAACAACCGGCTACACCTTC. It specifies CASSLGGPTTGYTF.

This clone is a singleton in its sample. The chain has TRBV7-9 and TRBJ1-2, with TRBD1 matching 8 bases. CDR1 is SEHNR, CDR2 FQNEAQ, per germline (reference sequence). The CDR3 length is 15 residues. Trimming took 1 base from V and 5 from J; bases not matched to a gene: 6. This CDR3 reads CASSLGGTGHYGYTF. CDR3 sequence (DNA): TGTGCCAGCAGCTTAGGAGGGACAGGTCATTATGGCTACACCTTC.

The chain combines TRBV4-3 with TRBJ2-7; no firm D call. The CDR3 runs to 13 residues. V was clipped by 4 bases and J by 3 bases, with 10 bases between them. CDR1 LGHNA and CDR2 YSLEER come from the germline V gene. Here the CDR3 DNA reads TGCGCCAGCAGCCGTACAGTCAGCTACGAGCAGTACTTC. Its protein product is CASSRTVSYEQYF.

V and J are TRBV4-3 and TRBJ2-7, with 11 bases aligning to TRBD2. This CDR3 region has 16 residues. V shed 1 base and J 2 bases; nucleotides not matched to a gene: 4. The germline CDR1 and CDR2 sequences are LGHNA and YSLEER. CDR3 nucleotide sequence: TGCGCCAGCAGCCAAGTACTAGCGGGGGCCCCCTACGAGCAGTACTTC. It translates to CASSQVLAGAPYEQYF.

The table lists this clone with a count of one. This chain connects TRBV24-1 to TRBJ1-2; TRBD1 might be the D (5 bases). The germline gives CDR1 KGHDR, CDR2 SFDVKD. V was pared by 4 bases and J by 8 bases, with 10 bases between. The CDR3 is made up of 12 amino acids. CDR3 in DNA: TGTGCCACCAGTGAGGAGGGGTGGGGCTACACCTTC. It is translated as CATSEEGWGYTF.

The chain links TRBV6-2 or TRBV6-3 to TRBJ2-3; 8 bases align to TRBD2. V trimming: 2 bases; J trimming: 3 bases; junction bases outside the gene matches: 4. The CDR3 has 15 residues. The germline gives CDR1 MNHEY, CDR2 SVGEGT. CDR3 loop: CASSYMGGGTDTQYF. DNA for the CDR3: TGTGCCAGCAGTTACATGGGCGGGGGGACAGATACGCAGTATTTT.

This chain joins TRBV20-1 and TRBJ1-5, with D perhaps TRBD1 (5 bases). V lost 3 bases and J 2 bases, leaving 17 bases between the germline ends. Germline assignment: CDR1 DFQATT and CDR2 SNEGSKA (reference sequence). The CDR3 loop spans 16 amino acids. CDR3 protein: CSASNVGAYRNQPQHF. The CDR3 bases are TGCAGTGCTAGTAATGTAGGGGCTTATCGCAATCAGCCCCAGCATTTT.

The chain is built from TRBV7-2 and TRBJ1-2; tentative D call: TRBD1 (6 bases). The CDR3 loop spans 14 amino acids. Trimming pared 6 bases from V and 1 base from J, leaving 12 bases between. Germline V CDR1 and CDR2: SGHTA, FQGNSA. The DNA for the CDR3 is TGTGCCAGCAGGGGAAGACAGGTTAACTATGGCTACACCTTC. As protein: CASRGRQVNYGYTF.

V and J are TRBV5-1 and TRBJ2-7, with 8 bases aligning to TRBD2. After removal of 1 base from V and 0 bases from J, the junction contained 0 bases not matched to a gene. The CDR3 is 14 amino acids. Germline V gene sequence: CDR1 SGHRS, CDR2 YFSETQ. This chain's CDR3 is CASSLSGSSYEQYF. CDR3 nucleotide sequence: TGCGCCAGCAGCTTGAGCGGGAGCTCCTACGAGCAGTACTTC.

The chain is built from TRBV5-5 and TRBJ2-7, with 11 bases fitting TRBD2. The ends lost 5 bases at V and 4 bases at J; junction bases unmatched: 11. This CDR3 contains 16 residues. Germline CDR1 and CDR2: SGHKS and YYEKEE (reference sequence). The CDR3 here is CASSTVRLAGRYEQYF. The CDR3 nucleotides read TGTGCCAGCAGTACAGTCCGACTAGCGGGAAGGTACGAGCAGTACTTC.

The J gene is TRBJ2-3, the V gene TRBV28; 8 bases map to TRBD1. This CDR3 is 14 amino acids long. Germline assignment: CDR1 MDHEN and CDR2 SYDVKM. J lost 3 bases, V lost 5 bases, and 4 bases had no gene match. The CDR3, as DNA: TGTGCCAGCAGTCCCGACAGGGGAACAGATACGCAGTATTTT. It is translated as CASSPDRGTDTQYF.

This clone has a handful of counts. The chain recombines TRBV6-2 or TRBV6-3 with TRBJ2-7; D might be TRBD1 (6 bases). The germline CDR1 and CDR2 sequences are MNHEY and SVGEGT. The CDR3 is 17 residues long. Trimming left V 4 bases short and J 7 bases short, with 26 bases between. The CDR3 loop reads CASSSGKQGSTTVEQYF. The DNA of the CDR3 is TGTGCCAGCAGTTCCGGGAAACAGGGTTCCACCACCGTAGAGCAGTACTTC.

The J gene is TRBJ2-7, the V gene TRBV12-3 or TRBV12-4, with D perhaps TRBD1 (5 bases). The CDR3 totals 13 residues. The V end lost 5 bases, the J end lost 2 bases, and 10 bases lay between the germline ends. The CDR3 nucleotides are TGTGCCAGCAGTCCTGACAGAGCCTACGAGCAGTACTTC. It specifies CASSPDRAYEQYF.

The V and J genes are TRBV10-1 and TRBJ2-1, with TRBD2 identical over 15 bases. V was clipped by 4 bases and J by 5 bases; unmatched bases: 3. CDR1 and CDR2 from the germline V gene are WNHNN and SYGVQD (reference sequence). The CDR3 loop spans 16 amino acids. In DNA, the CDR3 is TGCGCCAGCAGTGGGCGGACTAGCGGGGGGGACAATGAGCAGTTCTTC. It yields the protein CASSGRTSGGDNEQFF.

This sequence joins TRBV9 and TRBJ1-6, with 7 bases fitting TRBD1. Looked up from germline, CDR1 is SGDLS and CDR2 is YYNGEE. With 3 bases clipped from V and 10 bases from J, the junction kept 10 bases outside the gene matches. The CDR3 is 15 residues long. The CDR3 spells CASSAETGSLSPLHF. DNA for the CDR3: TGTGCCAGCAGCGCAGAGACAGGGTCCCTATCACCCCTCCACTTT.

V gene TRBV16 combines with J gene TRBJ1-5; D might be TRBD1 (6 bases). Between the trimmed V and J ends, which lost 10 bases and 3 bases, there was a span of 16 bases. Germline-derived CDR1 and CDR2 are KGHSY and FQNENV. The length of the CDR3 is 14 residues. CDR3 in amino acids: CATARQGHNQPQHF. CDR3 in DNA: TGTGCCACCGCGAGGCAGGGACACAATCAGCCCCAGCATTTT.

Written as DNA, the CDR3 is TGCAGCGTTGAGAGTCACGAGAACACTGAAGCTTTCTTT. It codes for CSVESHENTEAFF. The rearrangement joins TRBV29-1 to TRBJ1-1; unclear D gene. This CDR3 region has 13 residues. Germline-derived CDR1 and CDR2 are SQVTM and ANQGSEA. V was pared by 3 bases and J by 1 base, with 9 bases between.